This T cell receptor beta chain originates from a study of blood T cell repertoires in COVID-19. The CDR3 length is 18 residues. Germline V gene sequence: CDR1 SGHRS, CDR2 YFSETQ. Losses at the gene ends were 0 bases for V and 4 bases for J; bases not matched to a gene: 8. Using immunoSEQ multiplex PCR, the repertoire was profiled, and TCRdb retains in-frame clones only, with some absent. Seen here are more than 80,000 clones, 86% observed once, and the top ten hold approximately 1.8%. The chain employs TRBV5-1 and TRBJ1-3; 12 bases align to TRBD1. This sequence was found in a man aged 80 or over with acute or convalescent COVID-19. Sequenced sample: peripheral blood. Here the CDR3 DNA reads TGCGCCAGCAGCTTGGACGGGACAGGGGGCTCGGGAGGAAACACCATATATTTT. Protein: CASSLDGTGGSGGNTIYF.